A single sample is the source of the 17 T cell receptor beta chains below, sequenced in a study of T-cell reconstitution after alpha-beta-depleted transplantation in children. Construction of the TCRbeta library involved unique molecular identifiers. TCRdb called the PCR reads again in MiXCR, with one record for every CDR3 protein. The profile shows roughly 100,000 distinct CDR3 sequences, 7.5% to 9.5% of them singletons. The sequenced sample was PBMCs from the stem cell graft donor, obtained from the stem cell graft. These receptors all come from a human donor who donated a stem cell graft to a child with congenital amegakaryocytic thrombocytopenia.

The sample holds many counts of this clonotype. The V gene is TRBV5-4, the J gene TRBJ2-5; D perhaps matches TRBD2 (7 bases). The V gene's germline CDR1 is SGHNT and CDR2 YYREEE (reference sequence). V was cut by 4 bases and J by 5 bases, with 12 bases left in between. The CDR3 has 13 residues. Here the CDR3 reads CASSEGGPETQYF. CDR3 bases: TGTGCCAGCAGCGAGGGGGGGCCTGAGACCCAGTACTTC.

In this sample, this clonotype turned up many times. The rearrangement links TRBV7-2 to TRBJ1-1, with a tentative D call TRBD1 (6 bases). The CDR3 has 16 amino acids. Germline V lookup: CDR1 SGHTA, CDR2 FQGNSA. The ends were cut back, 3 bases at V and 2 bases at J, with 16 bases in the middle. The CDR3 DNA reads TGTGCCAGCAGCTTCAACCGAGGGGGGCTAAACACTGAAGCTTTCTTT. Its translation: CASSFNRGGLNTEAFF.

Only a few counts were recorded for this clonotype. The chain joins TRBV27 to TRBJ1-2; D remains ambiguous. The length of the CDR3 is 18 residues. V dropped 3 bases and J dropped 2 bases, with 22 bases sitting between them. Germline assignment: CDR1 MNHEY and CDR2 SMNVEV (reference sequence). The CDR3 sequence: CASSFPPISLPNNYGYTF. DNA of the CDR3: TGTGCCAGCAGTTTCCCACCAATTTCACTCCCGAACAACTATGGCTACACCTTC.

This clonotype came up many times. This sequence joins TRBV5-6 and TRBJ2-7; either TRBD1 or TRBD2 may supply D (5 bases each). The CDR3 extends over 14 amino acids. The germline V and J ends were trimmed by 0 bases and 3 bases, with 10 bases remaining between them. CDR1 and CDR2 from the germline V gene are SGHDT and YYEEEE. The CDR3 sequence: CASSLGGSDYEQYF. DNA of the CDR3: TGTGCCAGCAGCTTGGGGGGGTCGGACTACGAGCAGTACTTC.

Only a few counts were recorded for this clonotype. This chain links TRBV5-1 with TRBJ2-5, with 11 bases lining up with TRBD2. Per the germline V gene, CDR1 is SGHRS and CDR2 is YFSETQ. The CDR3 loop spans 13 amino acids. V shed 5 bases, J shed 5 bases, and the junction held 2 bases outside the gene matches. In nucleotides, the CDR3 is TGCGCCAGCAGACTAGCGGGGGATGAGACCCAGTACTTC. Protein sequence: CASRLAGDETQYF. The full variable domain, rest sourced from reference TRBV5-1 and TRBJ2-5, is KAGVTQTPRYLIKTRGQQVTLSCSPISGHRSVSWYQQTPGQGLQFLFEYFSETQRNKGNFPGRFSGRQFSNSRSEMNVSTLELGDSALYLCASRLAGDETQYFGPGTRLLVL.

This clonotype was seen many times. The chain carries TRBV27 and TRBJ1-6; 7 bases map to TRBD1. Germline CDR1 reads MNHEY; CDR2 reads SMNVEV (reference sequence). The CDR3 has 15 amino acids. The trim removed 6 bases at V and 4 bases at J, leaving 6 bases unmatched. Written as DNA, the CDR3 is TGTGCCAGCAGCCCAGTGGGACAGTATAATTCACCCCTCCACTTT. It specifies CASSPVGQYNSPLHF.

This clonotype was seen ten or more times. J is TRBJ1-5 and V is TRBV4-1; the D is unclear. The CDR3 spans 17 residues. Germline V gene lookup returns CDR1 MGHRA and CDR2 YSYEKL. V gave up 0 bases and J gave up 2 bases, with 14 bases separating them. DNA for the CDR3: TGCGCCAGCAGCCAAGAAGAGACGGCCTTCGGCAATCAGCCCCAGCATTTT. Translation gives CASSQEETAFGNQPQHF.

This clonotype was detected many times. The chain carries TRBV5-1 and TRBJ2-1, with unresolved D. Trimming removed 0 bases from V and 0 bases from J, with 13 bases in between. Germline assignment: CDR1 SGHRS and CDR2 YFSETQ. This CDR3 is 17 amino acids long. The CDR3 reads CASSLEAARSSYNEQFF. The CDR3 DNA follows: TGCGCCAGCAGCTTGGAGGCGGCCCGGAGCTCCTACAATGAGCAGTTCTTC.

This clonotype is labeled medium-sized. V is TRBV20-1 and J is TRBJ1-2; 7 positions agree with TRBD1. The CDR3 has 15 residues. In germline, CDR1 is DFQATT, CDR2 SNEGSKA (reference sequence). The V and J ends lost 0 bases and 3 bases, in that order; junction bases with no gene match: 7. The CDR3 DNA follows: TGCAGTGCTAGAGATCACAGGGGCGAATACTATGGCTACACCTTC. As protein: CSARDHRGEYYGYTF.

There are many counts of this clonotype. The V gene is TRBV12-3 or TRBV12-4, the J gene TRBJ1-2; D uncertain. Trimming shortened V by 7 bases and J by 1 base, and 19 bases separated the two germline ends. The CDR3 is 16 residues long. The CDR3 spells CASTSRSRSYNYGYTF. Here the CDR3 DNA reads TGTGCCAGCACCTCCCGTAGCAGGAGTTATAACTATGGCTACACCTTC.

The chain combines TRBV7-2 with TRBJ1-6; D possibly corresponds to TRBD1 (5 bases). Germline-derived CDR1 and CDR2 are SGHTA and FQGNSA. Trimming took off 4 bases at V and 10 bases at J, with 14 bases between the two ends. The CDR3 covers 14 residues. CDR3 sequence reads: CASSSGLGGSPLHF. CDR3 bases: TGTGCCAGCAGCTCGGGACTGGGCGGATCACCCCTCCACTTT.

This clonotype came up many times. The gene calls are TRBV3-1 and TRBJ1-2, with D perhaps matching TRBD1 (5 bases). Germline loops: CDR1 LGHDT, CDR2 YNNKEL (reference sequence). V gave up 2 bases and J gave up 1 base, with 8 bases separating them. CDR3 length: 14 amino acids. CDR3 protein: CASSQRDGNYGYTF. CDR3 coding DNA: TGTGCCAGCAGCCAACGGGACGGTAACTATGGCTACACCTTC.

This clonotype appeared many times. CDR3 bases: TGTGCCAGCAGTTCGGGTTTGTCGAACACTGAAGCTTTCTTT. This sequence encodes CASSSGLSNTEAFF. The J gene is TRBJ1-1, the V gene TRBV12-3 or TRBV12-4; D gene uncertain. V was clipped by 4 bases and J by 1 base, with 10 bases between them. The CDR3 runs to 14 residues.

This clonotype was seen ten or more times. This chain links TRBV24-1 with TRBJ2-1; tentative D call: TRBD1 (5 bases). Germline CDR1 and CDR2: KGHDR and SFDVKD. The CDR3 covers 17 residues. V dropped 6 bases and J dropped 7 bases, with 24 bases sitting between them. CDR3 loop: CATSSSVGPVKGNEQFF. The CDR3 region has the DNA TGTGCCACCAGTAGTAGTGTGGGGCCGGTAAAAGGGAATGAGCAGTTCTTC.

The table lists this clonotype with many counts. This chain joins TRBV5-1 and TRBJ2-1; 7 bases are a match to TRBD2. This CDR3 is 15 amino acids long. CDR1 is SGHRS, CDR2 YFSETQ, per germline. V lost 4 bases, J lost 5 bases, and 9 bases stayed unmatched. The chain's CDR3 is CASSLPGLSDNEQFF. Here the CDR3 DNA reads TGCGCCAGCAGCCTCCCGGGACTATCCGACAATGAGCAGTTCTTC.

This clonotype was observed at least ten times. V gene TRBV12-3 or TRBV12-4 combines with J gene TRBJ2-2; 7 positions match TRBD1. The CDR3 has 15 amino acids. V gave up 2 bases and J gave up 5 bases; unmatched junction bases: 5. CDR3 residues: CASSLRTGHTGELFF. CDR3 sequence (DNA): TGTGCCAGCAGTTTAAGGACAGGCCATACCGGGGAGCTGTTTTTT.

This chain joins TRBV12-3 or TRBV12-4 and TRBJ2-3, with D tentatively TRBD2 (6 bases). The CDR3 totals 15 residues. Trimming removed 2 bases at V and 1 base at J, with 10 bases between. The chain's CDR3 is CASSLSGVGTDTQYF. As DNA, the CDR3 is TGTGCCAGCAGTTTATCGGGGGTGGGCACAGATACGCAGTATTTT.